This T cell receptor beta chain came from a study of cytomegalovirus exposure and HLA in healthy donors. Germline assignment: CDR1 MDHEN and CDR2 SYDVKM. V lost 6 bases to trimming and J lost 1 base, with 18 bases between them. The CDR3 extends over 16 amino acids. This clone was observed once. The antigen is undetermined. Both 60 Vbeta primers and 13 Jbeta primers went into the PCR. Profiling relied on immunoSEQ multiplex PCR, and the TCRdb table lists in-frame clones only, not all of them. The data contain approximately 120,000 clones, about four fifths of them singletons. Study-wide points: Three CMV-associated chains proved CMV antigen-specific in vitro. In a later analysis, several top co-occurrence clusters appeared linked to parvovirus B19, influenza, CMV and Epstein-Barr virus. Researchers left out some V segments, among them TRBV6-2 and TRBV6-3, as indistinguishable. CMV serostatus was the only recorded immune exposure for donors.

The sequence was collected from a woman in her thirties or forties in good health and CMV-seropositive. The sample comprised PBMCs. The genes are TRBV28 and TRBJ1-2, with D maybe TRBD1 (6 bases). CDR3 nucleotides: TGTGCCAGCAGCCTTTTATCACAGGGATTTAACTATGGCTACACCTTC. Amino acids: CASSLLSQGFNYGYTF.